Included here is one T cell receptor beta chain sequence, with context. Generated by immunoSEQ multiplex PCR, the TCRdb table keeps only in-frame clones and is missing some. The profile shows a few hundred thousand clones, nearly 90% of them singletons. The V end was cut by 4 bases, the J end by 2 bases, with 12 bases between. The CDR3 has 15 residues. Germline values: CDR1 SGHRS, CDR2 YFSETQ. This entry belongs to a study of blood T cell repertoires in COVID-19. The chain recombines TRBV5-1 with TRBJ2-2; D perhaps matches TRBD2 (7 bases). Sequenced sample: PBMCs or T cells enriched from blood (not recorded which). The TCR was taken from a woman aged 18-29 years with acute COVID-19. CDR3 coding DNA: TGCGCCAGCAGCCCCTGGGGGGGCAACACCGGGGAGCTGTTTTTT. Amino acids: CASSPWGGNTGELFF.